One and the same sample provided the 10 T cell receptor beta chains below, sequenced in a study of blood T cell repertoires in COVID-19. Assay used: immunoSEQ multiplex PCR; TCRdb lists only in-frame clones, some missing. The table shows over 250,000 clones, with more than 75% occurring only once. Sequenced: peripheral blood. The source is a woman aged 45-59 years with acute or convalescent COVID-19.

The CDR3 nucleotides are TGCGCCAGCAGTCCTGGGACTTCCAATGAGCAGTTCTTC. This translates into CASSPGTSNEQFF. The chain uses TRBV5-1 and TRBJ2-1; TRBD2 is a possible D gene (6 bases). The CDR3 extends over 13 amino acids. CDR1 and CDR2 from the germline V gene are SGHRS and YFSETQ. The germline V and J ends were trimmed by 5 bases and 6 bases, with 12 bases remaining between them.

This chain connects TRBV13 to TRBJ2-1; TRBD2 agrees at 8 bases. The CDR3 has 17 amino acids. CDR1 and CDR2 (germline): PRHDT, FYEKMQ (reference sequence). The V and J ends lost 5 bases and 0 bases, in that order; junction bases with no gene match: 9. In nucleotides, the CDR3 is TGTGCCAGCAGCCCCACTAGCGGCCTAAGCTCCTACAATGAGCAGTTCTTC. Protein: CASSPTSGLSSYNEQFF. Looking up the rest from reference TRBV13 and TRBJ2-1 gives the full variable domain: AAGVIQSPRHLIKEKRETATLKCYPIPRHDTVYWYQQGPGQDPQFLISFYEKMQSDKGSIPDRFSAQQFSDYHSELNMSSLELGDSALYFCASSPTSGLSSYNEQFFGPGTRLTVL.

The rearrangement joins TRBV28 to TRBJ1-3, with TRBD1 matching 8 bases. The trim removed 5 bases at V and 4 bases at J, leaving 7 bases unmatched. The CDR3 is 15 amino acids. Germline assignment: CDR1 MDHEN and CDR2 SYDVKM. The CDR3 DNA reads as TGTGCCAGCAGTGCCCAGGGGGCGCGGGGAAACACCATATATTTT. The encoded protein is CASSAQGARGNTIYF.

This clone was recorded a few times. The rearrangement joins TRBV2 to TRBJ2-1; 8 bases are a match to TRBD2. The CDR3 has 15 residues. After removal of 7 bases from V and 4 bases from J, the junction contained 9 bases not matched to a gene. CDR1 is SNHLY, CDR2 FYNNEI, per germline. The CDR3 spells CASTRESGSYNEQFF. The CDR3 DNA reads as TGTGCCAGCACGCGGGAAAGCGGGAGTTACAATGAGCAGTTCTTC.

The V gene is TRBV4-1, the J gene TRBJ2-7; 11 positions match TRBD2. Germline V CDR1 and CDR2: MGHRA, YSYEKL. The CDR3 totals 14 residues. V lost 2 bases to trimming and J lost 4 bases; unmatched junction nucleotides: 1. As DNA, the CDR3 is TGCGCCAGCAGCCAATTAGCGGGAGGGTACGAGCAGTACTTC. It specifies CASSQLAGGYEQYF.

This sequence joins TRBV4-3 and TRBJ1-4, with D possibly matching TRBD1 (6 bases). This CDR3 is 15 amino acids long. Germline V lookup: CDR1 LGHNA, CDR2 YSLEER. V was trimmed by 3 bases and J by 5 bases, leaving 13 bases between them. CDR3 sequence: CASSHLRGGNEKLFF. The CDR3, as DNA: TGCGCCAGCAGCCACCTTAGAGGGGGAAATGAAAAACTGTTTTTT.

This clone has just one count. The CDR3 DNA reads TGTGCCAGCAGCCGGGAGGGGTCGGGCTATGGCTACACCTTC. Encoded protein: CASSREGSGYGYTF. This sequence joins TRBV3-1 (or the pseudogene TRBV3-2) and TRBJ1-2; a weak D match, TRBD1 (5 bases). Germline V lookup: CDR1 LGHDT, CDR2 YNNKEL (reference sequence). V was trimmed by 4 bases and J by 4 bases, leaving 13 bases between them. The CDR3 runs to 14 residues.

This clone was found a few times. This chain links TRBV7-9 with TRBJ2-5; 16 bases are a match to TRBD2. Germline V CDR1 and CDR2: SEHNR, FQNEAQ (reference sequence). V dropped 5 bases and J dropped 5; count of bases not matched to a gene: 5. The CDR3 runs 16 residues. The CDR3 region is CASSGGTSGRGETQYF. The CDR3 bases are TGTGCCAGCAGCGGTGGGACTAGCGGGAGGGGGGAGACCCAGTACTTC.

The chain is built from TRBV13 and TRBJ2-7, with 8 bases that match TRBD1. Germline V lookup: CDR1 PRHDT, CDR2 FYEKMQ (reference sequence). The V segment lost 0 bases and the J segment 1 base; nucleotides outside the gene matches: 8. This CDR3 region has 17 residues. CDR3 DNA: TGTGCCAGCAGCTTAGGCCTCAGGGGGCGGAGATCCTACGAGCAGTACTTC. Protein product: CASSLGLRGRRSYEQYF.

This clone came up once. The J gene is TRBJ2-7, the V gene TRBV7-2; 12 bases match TRBD2. The germline gives CDR1 SGHTA, CDR2 FQGNSA. The CDR3 totals 18 residues. V shed 4 bases, J shed 0 bases, and the junction held 10 bases outside the gene matches. The chain's CDR3 is CASSWGLSSGRASYEQYF. The CDR3 DNA follows: TGTGCCAGCAGCTGGGGACTCTCTAGCGGGAGGGCCTCCTACGAGCAGTACTTC.